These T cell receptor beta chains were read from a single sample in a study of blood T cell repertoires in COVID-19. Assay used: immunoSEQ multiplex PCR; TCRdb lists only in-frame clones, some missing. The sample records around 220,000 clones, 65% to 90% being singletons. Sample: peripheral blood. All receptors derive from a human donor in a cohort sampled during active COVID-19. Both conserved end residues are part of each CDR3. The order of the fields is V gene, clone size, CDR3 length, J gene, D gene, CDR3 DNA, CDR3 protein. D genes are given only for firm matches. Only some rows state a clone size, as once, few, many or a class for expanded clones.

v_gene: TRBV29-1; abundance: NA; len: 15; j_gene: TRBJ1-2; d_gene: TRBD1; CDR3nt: TGCAGCTCCCAAAGAGCGACAGGGGAGCGCTATGGCTACACCTTC; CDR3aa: CSSQRATGERYGYTF
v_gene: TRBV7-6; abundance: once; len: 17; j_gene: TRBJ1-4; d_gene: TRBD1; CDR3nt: TGTGCCAGCAGCTCGAATTTGTTGTCCCAGGGGGAAGAAAAACTGTTTTTT; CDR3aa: CASSSNLLSQGEEKLFF
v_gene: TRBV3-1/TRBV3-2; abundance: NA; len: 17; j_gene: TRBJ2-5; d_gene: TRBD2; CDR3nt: TGTGCCAGCAGCTCCCGGGGGGGTAGCGGGAGGTCAGAGACCCAGTACTTC; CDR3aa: CASSSRGGSGRSETQYF
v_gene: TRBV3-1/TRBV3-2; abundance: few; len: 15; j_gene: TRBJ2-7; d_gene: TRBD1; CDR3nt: TGTGCCAGCAGCCAAGTACCTGGACAGGGTTGGGAGCAGTACTTC; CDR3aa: CASSQVPGQGWEQYF
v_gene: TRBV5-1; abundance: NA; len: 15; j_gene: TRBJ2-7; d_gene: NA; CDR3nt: TGCGCCAGCAGCTTGCAAGGGAGCAGAAACTACGAGCAGTACTTC; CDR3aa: CASSLQGSRNYEQYF
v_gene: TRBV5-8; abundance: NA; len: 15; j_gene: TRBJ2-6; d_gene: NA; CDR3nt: TGTGCCAGCAGCCTCGACAGGTCTGGGGCCAACGTCCTGACTTTC; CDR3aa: CASSLDRSGANVLTF
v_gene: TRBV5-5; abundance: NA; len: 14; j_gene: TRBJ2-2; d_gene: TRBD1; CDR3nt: TGTGCCAGCAGCTGGACAGGAAACACCGGGGAGCTGTTTTTT; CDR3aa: CASSWTGNTGELFF
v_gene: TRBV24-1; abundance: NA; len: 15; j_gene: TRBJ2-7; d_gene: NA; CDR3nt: TGTGCCACCAGTGATACCGGGACTCACTCCTACGAGCAGTACTTC; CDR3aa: CATSDTGTHSYEQYF
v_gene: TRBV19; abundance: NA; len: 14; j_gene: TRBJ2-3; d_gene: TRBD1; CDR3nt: TGTGCCAGTAGCCTAGACAGGGTGCGGGATACGCAGTATTTT; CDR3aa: CASSLDRVRDTQYF
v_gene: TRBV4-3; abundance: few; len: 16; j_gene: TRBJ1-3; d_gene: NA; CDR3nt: TGCGCCAGCAGCCAAGTCCCGACAGACTCTGGAAACACCATATATTTT; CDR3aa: CASSQVPTDSGNTIYF
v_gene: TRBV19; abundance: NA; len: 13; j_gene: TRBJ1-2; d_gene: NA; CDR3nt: TGTGCCAGTAGTCTGACAGCTAACTATGGCTACACCTTC; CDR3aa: CASSLTANYGYTF
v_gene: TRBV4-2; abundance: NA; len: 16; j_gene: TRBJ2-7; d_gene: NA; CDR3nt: TGTGCCAGCAGCCAGAGGGCTAGCGACCCCTCCTACGAGCAGTACTTC; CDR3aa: CASSQRASDPSYEQYF
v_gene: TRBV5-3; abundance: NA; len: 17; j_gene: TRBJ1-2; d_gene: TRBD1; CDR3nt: TGTGCCAGAAGCTTGACGAAGGGGGCTCTTGGAGACTATGGCTACACCTTC; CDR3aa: CARSLTKGALGDYGYTF
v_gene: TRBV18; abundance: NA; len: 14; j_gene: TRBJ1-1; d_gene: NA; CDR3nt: TGTGCCAGCTCACAGGGAGTCTCGAACACTGAAGCTTTCTTT; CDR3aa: CASSQGVSNTEAFF
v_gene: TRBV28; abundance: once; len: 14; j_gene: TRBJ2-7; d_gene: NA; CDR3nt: TGTGCCAGCAGTTTAGGGCGGTCGGGGTACGAGCAGTACTTC; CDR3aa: CASSLGRSGYEQYF
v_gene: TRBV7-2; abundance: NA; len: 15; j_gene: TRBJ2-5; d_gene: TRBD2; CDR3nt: TGTGCCAGCAGCTATGGTGGTAGCGGGGAAGAGACCCAGTACTTC; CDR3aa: CASSYGGSGEETQYF
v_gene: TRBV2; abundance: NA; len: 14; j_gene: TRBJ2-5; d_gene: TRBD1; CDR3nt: TGTGCCAGCAGTGAGGGACAGGGGTGGGAGACCCAGTACTTC; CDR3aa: CASSEGQGWETQYF
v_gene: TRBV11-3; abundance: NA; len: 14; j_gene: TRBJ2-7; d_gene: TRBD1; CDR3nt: TGTGCCAGCAGCCTCCGGGACAGGGGATACGAGCAGTACTTC; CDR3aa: CASSLRDRGYEQYF
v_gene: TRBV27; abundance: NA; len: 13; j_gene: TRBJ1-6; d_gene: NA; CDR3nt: TGTGCCAGCAGCCGCAGGACAGAATCACCCCTCCACTTT; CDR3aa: CASSRRTESPLHF
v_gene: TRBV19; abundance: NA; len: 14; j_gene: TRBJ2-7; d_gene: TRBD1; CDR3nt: TGTGCCAGTAGTAGACAGGGGGTAGCCTACGAGCAGTACTTC; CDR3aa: CASSRQGVAYEQYF
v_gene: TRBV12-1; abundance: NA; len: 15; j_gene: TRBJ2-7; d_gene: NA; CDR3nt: TGTGCCAGCAGCTTTGAGTTGGGACTCTGGGGTGAGCAGTACTTC; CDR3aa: CASSFELGLWGEQYF
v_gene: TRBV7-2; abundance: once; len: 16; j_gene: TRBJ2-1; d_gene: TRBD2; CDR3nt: TGTGCCAGCAGCTTAGGTACACTAGCGGGATACAATGAGCAGTTCTTC; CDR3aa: CASSLGTLAGYNEQFF
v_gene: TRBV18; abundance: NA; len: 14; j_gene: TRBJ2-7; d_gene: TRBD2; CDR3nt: TGTGCCAGCTCACCAGGGACTAGTTACCACGAGCAGTACTTC; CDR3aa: CASSPGTSYHEQYF
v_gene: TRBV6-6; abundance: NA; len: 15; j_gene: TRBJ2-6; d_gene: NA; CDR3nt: TGTGCCAGCAGTTCATCAGGGTACGGGGCCAACGTCCTGACTTTC; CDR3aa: CASSSSGYGANVLTF
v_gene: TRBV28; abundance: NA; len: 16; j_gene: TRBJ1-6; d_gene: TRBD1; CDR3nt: TGTGCCAGCAGCAGCCCCGGGACAGTAAATAATTCACCCCTCCACTTT; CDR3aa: CASSSPGTVNNSPLHF
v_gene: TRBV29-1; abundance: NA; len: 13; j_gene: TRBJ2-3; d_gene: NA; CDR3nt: TGCAGCGTTGCCCTCGGCGGGACAGATACGCAGTATTTT; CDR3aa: CSVALGGTDTQYF
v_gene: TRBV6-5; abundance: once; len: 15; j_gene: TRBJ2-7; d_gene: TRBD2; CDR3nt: TGTGCCAGCCAGGCTCAGCGGGAGTTCCCCTACGAGCAGTACTTC; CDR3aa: CASQAQREFPYEQYF
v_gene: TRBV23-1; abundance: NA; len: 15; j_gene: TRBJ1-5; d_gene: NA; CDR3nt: TGCGCCAGCAGTCAATCGGCCCAACGTAATCAGCCCCAGCATTTT; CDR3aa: CASSQSAQRNQPQHF
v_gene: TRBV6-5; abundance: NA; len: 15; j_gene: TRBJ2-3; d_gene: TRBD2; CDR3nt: TGTGCCAGCAGGCCCGGGACTAGCGGCACAGATACGCAGTATTTT; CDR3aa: CASRPGTSGTDTQYF
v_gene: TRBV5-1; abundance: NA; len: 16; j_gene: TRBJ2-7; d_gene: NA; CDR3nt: TGCGCCAGCAGCTTGGCCCCCGACATTACCACCTACGAGCAGTACTTC; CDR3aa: CASSLAPDITTYEQYF
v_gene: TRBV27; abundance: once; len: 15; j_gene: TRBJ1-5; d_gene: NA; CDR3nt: TGTGCCAGCAGTTTAGAAGGGGCCCTCAATCAGCCCCAGCATTTT; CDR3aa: CASSLEGALNQPQHF
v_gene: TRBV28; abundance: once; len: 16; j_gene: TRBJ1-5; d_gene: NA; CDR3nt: TGTGCCAGCAGTCCCCACTCCGGGACAAATTATCAGCCCCAGCATTTT; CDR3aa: CASSPHSGTNYQPQHF
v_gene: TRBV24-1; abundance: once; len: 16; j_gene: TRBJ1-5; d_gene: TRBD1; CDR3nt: TGTGCCACCAGTGATTCGACCGGGACAGGCAATCAGCCCCAGCATTTT; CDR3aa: CATSDSTGTGNQPQHF
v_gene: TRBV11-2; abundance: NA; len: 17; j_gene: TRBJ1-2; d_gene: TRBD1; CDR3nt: TGTGCCAGCAGCTCCCGGACAGGGCAGGGTTCTAACTATGGCTACACCTTC; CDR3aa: CASSSRTGQGSNYGYTF
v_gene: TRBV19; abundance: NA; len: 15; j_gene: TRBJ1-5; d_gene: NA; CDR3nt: TGTGCCAGTAAGCTCGGGGGACCCCTCCATCAGCCCCAGCATTTT; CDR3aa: CASKLGGPLHQPQHF
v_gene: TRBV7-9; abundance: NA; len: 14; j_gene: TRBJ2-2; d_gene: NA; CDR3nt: TGTGCCAGCAGCTTGATCAGGGGCACCGGGGAGCTGTTTTTT; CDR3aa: CASSLIRGTGELFF
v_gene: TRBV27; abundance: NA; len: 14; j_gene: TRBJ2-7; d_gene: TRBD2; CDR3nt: TGTGCCAGCAGTTCAACTAGCGGGAGTTCCGAGCAGTACTTC; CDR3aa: CASSSTSGSSEQYF
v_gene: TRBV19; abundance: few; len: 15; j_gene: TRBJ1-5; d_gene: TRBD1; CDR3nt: TGTGCCAGTAAAGACGGACAGGGGGTTTATCAGCCCCAGCATTTT; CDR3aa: CASKDGQGVYQPQHF
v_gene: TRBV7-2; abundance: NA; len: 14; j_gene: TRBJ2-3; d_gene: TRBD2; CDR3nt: TGTGCCAGCAGCTTCATGCTAGCGGGAGATACGCAGTATTTT; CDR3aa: CASSFMLAGDTQYF
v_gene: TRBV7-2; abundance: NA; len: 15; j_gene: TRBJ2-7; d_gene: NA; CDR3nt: TGTGCCAGCAGCTTAGTTCCGGACAGTTCCTACGAGCAGTACTTC; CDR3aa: CASSLVPDSSYEQYF
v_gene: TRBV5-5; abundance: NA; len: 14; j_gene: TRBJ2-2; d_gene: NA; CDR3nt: TGTGCCAGCAGCTACCTTAGGGGCACCGGGGAGCTGTTTTTT; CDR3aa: CASSYLRGTGELFF